A single sample gave rise to the 8 T cell receptor beta chains below, sequenced in a study of cytomegalovirus exposure and HLA in healthy donors. Some clones are missing from TCRdb's copy, which holds only in-frame ones; the method was immunoSEQ multiplex PCR. The sample lists about 74,000 clones; approximately 95% were seen once. Material: PBMCs. These receptors originate from a man aged 18 to 29 in good health and CMV-seropositive.

V gene TRBV5-1 combines with J gene TRBJ2-3, with a tentative D call TRBD1 (5 bases). Trimming left V 3 bases short and J 3 bases short, with 11 bases between. The CDR3 is 14 residues long. CDR1 SGHRS and CDR2 YFSETQ come from the germline V gene. The CDR3 region has the DNA TGCGCCAGCAGCTCCGGTGGGGCGACAGATACGCAGTATTTT. Translated: CASSSGGATDTQYF.

V usage is TRBV28 and J usage is TRBJ2-7; 8 bases align to TRBD1. The ends lost 6 bases at V and 4 bases at J; junction bases unmatched: 14. This CDR3 region has 16 residues. Germline CDR1 MDHEN, CDR2 SYDVKM. The CDR3 coding sequence is TGTGCCAGCAGCTCCGGGACAGGAGGAGGGCCTTACGAGCAGTACTTC. Translating it yields CASSSGTGGGPYEQYF. The full variable domain, rest sourced from reference TRBV28 and TRBJ2-7, is DVKVTQSSRYLVKRTGEKVFLECVQDMDHENMFWYRQDPGLGLRLIYFSYDVKMKEKGDIPEGYSVSREKKERFSLILESASTNQTSMYLCASSSGTGGGPYEQYFGPGTRLTVT.

This rearrangement joins TRBV6-1 to TRBJ2-5; TRBD2 might be the D (6 bases). The CDR3 is 15 amino acids. Germline V gene data show CDR1 as MNHNS and CDR2 as SASEGT. Trimming pared 2 bases from V and 1 base from J, leaving 11 bases between. The CDR3 DNA follows: TGTGCCAGCAGTGAACGGGAGACCTCCCAAGAGACCCAGTACTTC. Its translation: CASSERETSQETQYF.

The chain combines TRBV9 with TRBJ2-1, with a weak D call TRBD2 (6 bases). Germline values: CDR1 SGDLS, CDR2 YYNGEE. There are 15 residues in the CDR3. V was cut by 2 bases and J by 8 bases, with 17 bases left in between. The CDR3 DNA reads as TGTGCCAGCAGCGTCGGGGGTTTAGCGAACGATGAGCAGTTCTTC. Translating gives CASSVGGLANDEQFF. Complete variable domain (other parts from reference TRBV9 and TRBJ2-1): DSGVTQTPKHLITATGQRVTLRCSPRSGDLSVYWYQQSLDQGLQFLIQYYNGEERAKGNILERFSAQQFPDLHSELNLSSLELGDSALYFCASSVGGLANDEQFFGPGTRLTVL.

The V call is TRBV5-1, the J call TRBJ2-1, with 11 positions matching TRBD2. The CDR3 length is 15 residues. Trimming at V came to 4 bases and at J to 9 bases, leaving 9 bases not matched to a gene. Germline V gene data show CDR1 as SGHRS and CDR2 as YFSETQ. The CDR3 coding sequence is TGCGCCAGCAGCAGGACTAGCGGGCCCGTGGCTGAGCAGTTCTTC. As protein: CASSRTSGPVAEQFF.

This chain joins TRBV9 and TRBJ2-2; 11 bases agree with TRBD2. There are 18 residues in the CDR3. J gave up 5 bases and V 0 bases, and 9 bases lay outside the gene matches. Germline CDR1 is SGDLS and CDR2 is YYNGEE. CDR3 sequence (DNA): TGTGCCAGCAGCGTAGAGAGTAGCGGGAGGGCTCGGACCGGGGAGCTGTTTTTT. This encodes CASSVESSGRARTGELFF.

This rearrangement joins TRBV30 to TRBJ2-2, with D perhaps TRBD2 (5 bases). This CDR3 has 14 residues. Germline loops: CDR1 GTSNPN, CDR2 SVGIG (reference sequence). Trimming took off 8 bases at V and 4 bases at J, with 17 bases between the two ends. CDR3 region: CALGGQTSTGELFF. Written as DNA, the CDR3 is TGTGCCCTGGGCGGGCAGACCTCCACCGGGGAGCTGTTTTTT.

The chain links TRBV5-1 to TRBJ2-1; 11 bases are shared with TRBD2. Per germline, CDR1 SGHRS and CDR2 YFSETQ. CDR3 length equals 16 residues. Germline trimming cut 5 bases from V and 9 bases from J; bases unmatched to any gene: 13. CDR3 protein: CASRRGVAGGSGEQFF. The CDR3 DNA reads as TGCGCCAGCAGGCGGGGCGTAGCGGGAGGGTCTGGTGAGCAGTTCTTC.